This T cell receptor (beta chain) originates from a study of CD4 T cells in relation to SARS-CoV-2 and coronaviruses. Across the study: Negative control cultures got HIV-1 Nef peptides or no peptide.

Broader study findings: No donor gave both pre-pandemic and post-infection samples.

Method: immunoSEQ multiplex PCR; TCRdb's copy keeps in-frame clones and lacks some. The sample has 20,000 to 30,000 clones, around 76% seen once. Unexposed donor CD4+ T cells date from 2011-2018, before the COVID-19 pandemic. After more than eight days of culture, CD4+ T cells were isolated. As cell numbers allowed, unexposed-donor CD4+ T cells faced SARS-CoV-2 S/N and four cold-coronavirus spikes. Approximately 1.8 million PBMCs per well were cultured with around 9.2 IU/ml IL-2. CDR1 MNHEY and CDR2 SVGEGT come from the germline V gene. CDR3 size: 16 residues. Trimming stripped 5 bases from V and 2 bases from J, with 17 bases between. As to this clone: No antigen is known for it.

What was sequenced was CD4+ T cells from PBMCs, cultured in vitro. V gene TRBV6-2 or TRBV6-3 combines with J gene TRBJ2-3, with D perhaps assigned TRBD1 or TRBD2 (6 bases each). The receptor was derived from a human donor in good health. CDR3 amino acids: CASSRPRGAPTDTQYF. The CDR3 coding sequence is TGTGCCAGCAGTAGGCCGAGGGGGGCCCCCACAGATACGCAGTATTTT.